The clone carrying this T cell receptor (beta chain) was seen ten or more times. Relying on iRepertoire HTBI primers and Arm-PCR of CDR3 regions, the team built TCR beta libraries. MiXCR, run by TCRdb on the multiplex PCR reads, gives a single entry per CDR3 protein. The repertoire has around 250,000 distinct CDR3 sequences, roughly 18% of them found once; the top ten carry approximately 14%. These data belong to a study of regulatory T cells in long-lasting Graves disease. Time point described: newly diagnosed GD, antithyroid drugs for less than 3 months. RNA isolated from PBMCs was used to make the TCR library. The germline V gene encodes CDR1 DFQATT and CDR2 SNEGSKA (reference sequence). This CDR3 region has 17 residues. Trimming stripped 3 bases from V and 1 base from J, with 22 bases between. The same specimen was also included in a second study, on T cells in Graves' hyperthyroidism and ophthalmopathy. That investigation notes: In making diagnoses, clinical symptoms, serum thyroxine and TRAb, thyroid ultrasound and orbital computed tomography were all used.

The TCR comes from a woman in her 30s with Graves disease. The source was peripheral blood mononuclear cells (PBMCs), collected at new diagnosis, from a patient treated with antithyroid drugs. The chain carries TRBV20-1 and TRBJ2-7, with D possibly being TRBD2 (7 bases). Here the CDR3 reads CSASGGGLSFRSYEQYF. The DNA of the CDR3 is TGCAGTGCTAGTGGCGGGGGCCTTTCATTTAGGTCCTACGAGCAGTACTTC.